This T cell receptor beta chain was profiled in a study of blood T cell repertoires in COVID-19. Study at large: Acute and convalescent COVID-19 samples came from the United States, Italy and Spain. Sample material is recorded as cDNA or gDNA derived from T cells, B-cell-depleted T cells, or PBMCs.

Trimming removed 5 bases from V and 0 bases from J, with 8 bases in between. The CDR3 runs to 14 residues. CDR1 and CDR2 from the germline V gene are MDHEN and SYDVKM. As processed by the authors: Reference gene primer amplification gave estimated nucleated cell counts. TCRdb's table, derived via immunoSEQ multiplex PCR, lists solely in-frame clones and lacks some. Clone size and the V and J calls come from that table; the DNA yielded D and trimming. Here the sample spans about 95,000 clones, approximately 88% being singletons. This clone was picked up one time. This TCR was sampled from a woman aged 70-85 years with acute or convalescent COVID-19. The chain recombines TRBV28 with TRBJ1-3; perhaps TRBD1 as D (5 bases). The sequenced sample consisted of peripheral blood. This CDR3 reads CASSAGFSGNTIYF. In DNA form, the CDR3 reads TGTGCCAGCAGTGCAGGGTTCTCTGGAAACACCATATATTTT.